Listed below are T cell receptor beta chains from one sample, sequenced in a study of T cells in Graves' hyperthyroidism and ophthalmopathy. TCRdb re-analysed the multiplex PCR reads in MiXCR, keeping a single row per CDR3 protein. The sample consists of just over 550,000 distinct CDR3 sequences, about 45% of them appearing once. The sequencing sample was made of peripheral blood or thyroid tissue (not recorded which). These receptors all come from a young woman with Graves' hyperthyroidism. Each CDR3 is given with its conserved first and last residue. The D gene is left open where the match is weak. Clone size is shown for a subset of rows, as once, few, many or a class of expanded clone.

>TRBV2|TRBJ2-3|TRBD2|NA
CASSLTSPDTQYF
TGTGCCAGCAGCTTGACTAGCCCAGATACGCAGTATTTT
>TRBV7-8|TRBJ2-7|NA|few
CASSFEGLYYEQYF
TGTGCCAGCAGCTTCGAGGGTCTCTATTACGAGCAGTACTTC
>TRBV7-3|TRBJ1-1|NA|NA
CASSQAVRGRNTEAFF
TGTGCCAGCAGCCAAGCCGTCAGGGGCCGGAACACTGAAGCTTTCTTT
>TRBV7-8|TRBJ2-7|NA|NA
CASSFAQLIYEQYF
TGTGCCAGCAGCTTTGCACAACTGATCTACGAGCAGTACTTC
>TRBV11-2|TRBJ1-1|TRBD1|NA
CASRPYGQDGAEAFF
TGTGCCAGCCGACCTTACGGACAGGATGGTGCTGAAGCTTTCTTT
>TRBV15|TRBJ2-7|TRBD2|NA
CATSSARTSADYEQYF
TGTGCCACCAGCAGTGCCCGGACTAGCGCAGATTACGAGCAGTACTTC
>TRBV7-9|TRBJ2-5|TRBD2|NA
CASSFRGGGETQYF
TGTGCCAGCAGCTTTAGGGGCGGGGGAGAGACCCAGTACTTC
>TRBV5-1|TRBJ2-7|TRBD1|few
CASSRQGVLYEQYF
TGCGCCAGCAGCCGACAGGGGGTCCTCTACGAGCAGTACTTC
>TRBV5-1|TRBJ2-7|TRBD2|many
CASSLGGSGYYEQYF
TGCGCCAGCAGCTTGGGCGGTAGCGGGTACTACGAGCAGTACTTC
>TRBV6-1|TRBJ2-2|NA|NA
CANRGDTGELFF
TGTGCCAATCGGGGCGACACCGGGGAGCTGTTTTTT
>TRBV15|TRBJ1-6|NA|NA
CATSRVDSGDSPLHF
TGTGCCACCAGCAGAGTCGACTCTGGGGATTCACCCCTCCACTTT